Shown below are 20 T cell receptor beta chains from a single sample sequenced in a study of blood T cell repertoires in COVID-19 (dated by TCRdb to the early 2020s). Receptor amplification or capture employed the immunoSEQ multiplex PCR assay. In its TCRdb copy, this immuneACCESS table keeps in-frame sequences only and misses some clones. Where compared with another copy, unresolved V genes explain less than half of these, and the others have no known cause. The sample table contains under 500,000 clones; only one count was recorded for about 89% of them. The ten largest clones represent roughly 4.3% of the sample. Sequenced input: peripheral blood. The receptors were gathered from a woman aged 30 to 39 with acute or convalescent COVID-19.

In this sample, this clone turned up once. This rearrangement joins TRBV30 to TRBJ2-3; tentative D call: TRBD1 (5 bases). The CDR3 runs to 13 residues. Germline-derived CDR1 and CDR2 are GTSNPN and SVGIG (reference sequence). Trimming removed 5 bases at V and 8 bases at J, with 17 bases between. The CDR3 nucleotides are TGTGCCTGGCAGGGCGAAAGGGATGGTACGCAGTATTTT. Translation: CAWQGERDGTQYF.

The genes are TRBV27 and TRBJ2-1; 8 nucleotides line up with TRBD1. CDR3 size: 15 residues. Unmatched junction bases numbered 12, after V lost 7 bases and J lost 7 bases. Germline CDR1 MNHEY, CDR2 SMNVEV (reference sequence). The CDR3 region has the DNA TGTGCCAGCAAGACGGGACAGGCGCTTGGGAATGAGCAGTTCTTC. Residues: CASKTGQALGNEQFF.

CDR3 in DNA: TGTGCCAGCAGACCCGACACTCAAGAGACCCAGTACTTC. Amino acids: CASRPDTQETQYF. The chain recombines TRBV12-3 or TRBV12-4 with TRBJ2-5; no clear D gene. The CDR3 sequence is 13 residues long. With 6 bases removed from V and 2 bases from J, the gap between germline ends came to 10 bases.

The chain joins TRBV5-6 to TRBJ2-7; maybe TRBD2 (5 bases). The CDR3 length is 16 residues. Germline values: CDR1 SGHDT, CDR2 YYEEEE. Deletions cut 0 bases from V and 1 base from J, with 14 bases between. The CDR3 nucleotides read TGTGCCAGCAGCTTGGTTACAGTGAGGGATTCCTACGAGCAGTACTTC. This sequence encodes CASSLVTVRDSYEQYF.

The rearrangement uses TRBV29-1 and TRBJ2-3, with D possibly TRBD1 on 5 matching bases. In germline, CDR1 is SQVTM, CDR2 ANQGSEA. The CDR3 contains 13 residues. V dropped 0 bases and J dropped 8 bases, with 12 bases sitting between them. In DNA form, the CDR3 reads TGCAGCGTTGAAGAAGGGGATAGGTTTACGCAGTATTTT. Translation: CSVEEGDRFTQYF.

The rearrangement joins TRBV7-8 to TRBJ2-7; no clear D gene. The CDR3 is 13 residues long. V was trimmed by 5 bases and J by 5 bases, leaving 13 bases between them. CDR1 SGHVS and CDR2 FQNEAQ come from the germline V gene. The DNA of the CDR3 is TGTGCCAGCAGCCCGACCTCGGGTCACGAGCAGTACTTC. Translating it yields CASSPTSGHEQYF.

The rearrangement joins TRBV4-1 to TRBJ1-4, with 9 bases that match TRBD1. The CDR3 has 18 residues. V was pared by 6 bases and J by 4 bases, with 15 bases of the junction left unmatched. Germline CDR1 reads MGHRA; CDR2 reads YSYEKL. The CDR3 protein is CASRRAPRRDRVNEKLFF. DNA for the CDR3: TGCGCCAGCAGACGGGCCCCCCGCCGGGACAGGGTTAATGAAAAACTGTTTTTT.

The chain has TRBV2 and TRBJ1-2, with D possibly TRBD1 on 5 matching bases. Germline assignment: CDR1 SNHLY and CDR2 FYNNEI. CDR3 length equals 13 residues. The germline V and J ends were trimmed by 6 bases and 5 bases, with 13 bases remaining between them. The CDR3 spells CASRADGAYGYTF. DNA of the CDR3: TGTGCCAGCAGAGCCGATGGGGCTTATGGCTACACCTTC.

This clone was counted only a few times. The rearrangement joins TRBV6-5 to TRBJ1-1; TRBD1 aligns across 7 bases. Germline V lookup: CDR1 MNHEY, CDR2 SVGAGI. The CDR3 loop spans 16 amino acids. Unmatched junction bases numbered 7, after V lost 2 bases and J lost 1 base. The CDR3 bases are TGTGCCAGCAGTTACCTAGGGGGCGCGGGGAACACTGAAGCTTTCTTT. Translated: CASSYLGGAGNTEAFF.

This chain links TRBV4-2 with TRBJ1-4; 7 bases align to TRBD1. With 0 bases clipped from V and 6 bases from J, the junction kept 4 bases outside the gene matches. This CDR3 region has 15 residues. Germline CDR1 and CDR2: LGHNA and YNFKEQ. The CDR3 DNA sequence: TGTGCCAGCAGCCAAGATGGAGGGGGCGATGAAAAACTGTTTTTT. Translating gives CASSQDGGGDEKLFF.

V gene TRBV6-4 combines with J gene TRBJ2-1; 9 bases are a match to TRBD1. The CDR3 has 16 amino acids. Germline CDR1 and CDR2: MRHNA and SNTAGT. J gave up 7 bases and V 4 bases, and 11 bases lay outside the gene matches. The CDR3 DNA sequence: TGTGCCAGCAGTGCGACCGGGACAGGGAGGGTAAATGAGCAGTTCTTC. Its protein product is CASSATGTGRVNEQFF.

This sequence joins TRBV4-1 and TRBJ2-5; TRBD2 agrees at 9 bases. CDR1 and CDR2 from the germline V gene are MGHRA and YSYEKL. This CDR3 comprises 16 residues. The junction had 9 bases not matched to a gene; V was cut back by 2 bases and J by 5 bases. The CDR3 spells CASSQIGGGAGETQYF. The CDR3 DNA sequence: TGCGCCAGCAGCCAAATTGGCGGGGGGGCAGGGGAGACCCAGTACTTC.

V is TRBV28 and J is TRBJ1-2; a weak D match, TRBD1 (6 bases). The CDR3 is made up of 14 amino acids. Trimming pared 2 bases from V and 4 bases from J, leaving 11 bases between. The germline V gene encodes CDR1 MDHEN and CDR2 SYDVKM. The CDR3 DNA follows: TGTGCCAGCAGTTTAGAACAGGGCTTCTATGGCTACACCTTC. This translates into CASSLEQGFYGYTF.

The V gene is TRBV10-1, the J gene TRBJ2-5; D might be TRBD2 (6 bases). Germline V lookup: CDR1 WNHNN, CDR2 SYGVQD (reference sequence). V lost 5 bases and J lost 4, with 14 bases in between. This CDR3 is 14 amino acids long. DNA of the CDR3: TGCGCCAGCAGTCCTCGGGGGAGCAGAGAGACCCAGTACTTC. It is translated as CASSPRGSRETQYF.

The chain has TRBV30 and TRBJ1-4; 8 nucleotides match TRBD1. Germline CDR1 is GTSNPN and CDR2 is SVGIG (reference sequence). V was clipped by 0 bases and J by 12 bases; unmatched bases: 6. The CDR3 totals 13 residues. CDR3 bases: TGTGCCTGGAGTGTATATCAGGGGGCGGAACTGTTTTTT. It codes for CAWSVYQGAELFF.

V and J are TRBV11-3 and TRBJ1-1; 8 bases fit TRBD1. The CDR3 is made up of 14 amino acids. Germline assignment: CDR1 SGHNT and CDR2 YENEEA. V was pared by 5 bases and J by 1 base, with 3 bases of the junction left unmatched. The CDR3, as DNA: TGTGCCAGCAGCGACGACAGGGGGAACACTGAAGCTTTCTTT. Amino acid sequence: CASSDDRGNTEAFF.

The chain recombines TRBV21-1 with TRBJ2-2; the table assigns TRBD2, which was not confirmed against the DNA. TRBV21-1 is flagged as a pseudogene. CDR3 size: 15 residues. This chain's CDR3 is CASSKVGENTGELFF. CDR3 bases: TGTGCCAGCAGCAAAGTTGGAGAGAACACCGGGGAGCTGTTTTTT.

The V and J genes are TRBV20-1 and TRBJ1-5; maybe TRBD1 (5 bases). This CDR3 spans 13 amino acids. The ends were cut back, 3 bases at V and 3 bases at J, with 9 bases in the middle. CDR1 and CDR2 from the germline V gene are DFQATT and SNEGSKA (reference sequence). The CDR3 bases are TGCAGTGCTAGTGAGACAGTCAATCAGCCCCAGCATTTT. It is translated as CSASETVNQPQHF.

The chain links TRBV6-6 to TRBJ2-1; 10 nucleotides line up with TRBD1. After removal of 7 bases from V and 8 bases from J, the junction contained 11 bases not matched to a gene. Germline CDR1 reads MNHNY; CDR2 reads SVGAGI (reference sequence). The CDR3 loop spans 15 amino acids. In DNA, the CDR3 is TGTGCCAGCACCGAACGGGGGGACAGGGGTCATGAGCAGTTCTTC. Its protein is CASTERGDRGHEQFF.

The CDR3 bases are TGCAGCGTTGAAGCAGGACTAGCCGGGGGCGAGCAGTACTTC. Translated: CSVEAGLAGGEQYF. The chain employs TRBV29-1 and TRBJ2-7; the match to TRBD2 covers 8 bases. The CDR3 is made up of 14 amino acids. V lost 1 base and J lost 6; bases outside the gene matches: 8. Germline-derived CDR1 and CDR2 are SQVTM and ANQGSEA.